This T cell receptor (beta chain) appears in the sequencing data of a study of blood T cell repertoires in COVID-19. In the study overall: Some COVID-19 samples were acute and others convalescent; all came from the United States, Italy and Spain. From T cells, B-cell-depleted T cells, or PBMCs came the material, which was cDNA or gDNA.

Per the original methods: It was from reference gene primer amplification that nucleated cell counts were estimated. The table came from immunoSEQ multiplex PCR; TCRdb's copy has only in-frame clones and leaves some out. That table is the source of V, J and clone size, and D and trimming were worked out from the DNA. The sample has more than 65,000 clones, around 80% seen once; the top ten hold around 21%. Germline V CDR1 and CDR2: DFQATT, SNEGSKA (reference sequence). Trimming stripped 3 bases from V and 5 bases from J, with 10 bases between. The CDR3 has 12 amino acids. The chain has TRBV20-1 and TRBJ2-5; a possible D gene is TRBD2 (6 bases). This sequence originates from an elderly woman with active or convalescent COVID-19. Sequencing was performed on peripheral blood. The CDR3 nucleotides read TGCAGTGCTAGTTCCAGCGGGGAGACCCAGTACTTC. It yields the protein CSASSSGETQYF.